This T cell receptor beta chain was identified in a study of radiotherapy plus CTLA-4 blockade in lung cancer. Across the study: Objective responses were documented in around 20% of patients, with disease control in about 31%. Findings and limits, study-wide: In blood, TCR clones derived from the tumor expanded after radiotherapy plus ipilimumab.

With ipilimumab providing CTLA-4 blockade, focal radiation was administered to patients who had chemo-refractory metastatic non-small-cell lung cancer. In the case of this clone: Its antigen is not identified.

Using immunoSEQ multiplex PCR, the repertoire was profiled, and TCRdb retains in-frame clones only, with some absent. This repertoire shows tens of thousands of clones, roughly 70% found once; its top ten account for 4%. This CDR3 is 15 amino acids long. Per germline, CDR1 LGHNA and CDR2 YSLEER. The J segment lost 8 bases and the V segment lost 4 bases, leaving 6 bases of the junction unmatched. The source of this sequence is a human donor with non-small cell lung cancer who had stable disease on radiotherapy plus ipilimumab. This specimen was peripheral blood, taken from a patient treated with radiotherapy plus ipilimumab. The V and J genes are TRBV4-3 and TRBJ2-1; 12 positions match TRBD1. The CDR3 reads CASSLGTGGTDEQFF. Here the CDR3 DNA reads TGCGCCAGCAGCCTGGGGACAGGGGGCACGGATGAGCAGTTCTTC.